A single sample is the source of the 23 T cell receptor beta chains below, sequenced in a study of blood T cell repertoires in COVID-19. Some clones are missing from TCRdb's copy, which holds only in-frame ones; the method was immunoSEQ multiplex PCR. Among over 150,000 clones, 75% to 90% were seen once, and the ten largest hold around 8%. The sample comprised peripheral blood. The source is a woman in her 70s with COVID-19, enrolled during active disease.

This chain links TRBV6-6 with TRBJ1-3; D might be TRBD1 (5 bases). CDR1 is MNHNY, CDR2 SVGAGI, per germline (reference sequence). The CDR3 is 14 amino acids. With 6 bases removed from V and 0 bases from J, the gap between germline ends came to 9 bases. CDR3 in DNA: TGTGCCAGCAGGCGACAGAACTCTGGAAACACCATATATTTT. It codes for CASRRQNSGNTIYF.

The chain combines TRBV18 with TRBJ2-7; 7 positions agree with TRBD2. From germline, CDR1 is KGHSH and CDR2 LQKENI. The CDR3 runs to 18 residues. V lost 5 bases and J lost 7; bases outside the gene matches: 23. As DNA, the CDR3 is TGTGCCAGCTCAAGGGGAACTGTACGAAGCGGGGTAAAGGGGGAGCAGTACTTC. Amino acid sequence: CASSRGTVRSGVKGEQYF.

The chain combines TRBV19 with TRBJ2-1, with TRBD2 as a possible D gene (6 bases). The germline V gene has CDR1 LNHDA and CDR2 SQIVND (reference sequence). CDR3 length: 14 amino acids. The ends were cut back, 5 bases at V and 10 bases at J, with 18 bases in the middle. The CDR3 is CASSPLGTPREQFF. DNA of the CDR3: TGTGCCAGTAGTCCCCTCGGGACTCCCCGGGAGCAGTTCTTC.

The rearrangement joins TRBV6-6 to TRBJ1-1, with D perhaps TRBD1 (5 bases). V dropped 4 bases and J dropped 1 base, with 10 bases sitting between them. Germline CDR1 MNHNY, CDR2 SVGAGI (reference sequence). The CDR3 has 14 amino acids. CDR3 sequence: CASSSQGGNTEAFF. CDR3 DNA sequence: TGTGCCAGCAGTTCTCAGGGAGGGAACACTGAAGCTTTCTTT.

The V and J genes are TRBV19 and TRBJ2-7, with TRBD2 matching 12 bases. The CDR3 covers 15 residues. With V trimmed by 4 bases and J by 1 base, 2 bases remained unmatched. Germline V CDR1 and CDR2: LNHDA, SQIVND (reference sequence). The CDR3 nucleotides are TGTGCCAGTAGTAGGACTAGCGGGGAATCCTACGAGCAGTACTTC. Translating gives CASSRTSGESYEQYF. Drawing the rest from reference TRBV19 and TRBJ2-7, the complete variable domain is DGGITQSPKYLFRKEGQNVTLSCEQNLNHDAMYWYRQDPGQGLRLIYYSQIVNDFQKGDIAEGYSVSREKKESFPLTVTSAQKNPTAFYLCASSRTSGESYEQYFGPGTRLTVT.

This clone has only a few counts. The V call is TRBV7-8, the J call TRBJ2-3; D may be TRBD2 (5 bases). CDR3 length equals 13 residues. Germline V gene sequence: CDR1 SGHVS, CDR2 FQNEAQ. Trimming removed 5 bases at V and 3 bases at J, with 9 bases between. The CDR3, as DNA: TGTGCCAGCAGCGCTCCGGGGACAGATACGCAGTATTTT. Translating it yields CASSAPGTDTQYF.

This clone appeared a single time. The CDR3 DNA follows: TGTGCCAGCAGCCCAAGGCAGGGGGGTTACAATGAGCAGTTCTTC. Its translation: CASSPRQGGYNEQFF. This chain joins TRBV3-1 (or the pseudogene TRBV3-2) and TRBJ2-1; TRBD1 might be the D (7 bases). The V gene's germline CDR1 is LGHDT and CDR2 YNNKEL (reference sequence). CDR3 length equals 15 residues. V lost 4 bases and J 4 bases, leaving 14 bases between the germline ends.

The CDR3 sequence is CASSTHSGGSTDTQYF. DNA for the CDR3: TGTGCCAGCAGCACCCATTCGGGGGGAAGCACAGATACGCAGTATTTT. The chain links TRBV5-6 to TRBJ2-3, with 7 positions matching TRBD2. CDR3 length: 16 amino acids. Germline lookup yields CDR1 SGHDT and CDR2 YYEEEE. J gave up 0 bases and V 4 bases, and 8 bases lay outside the gene matches. The full variable domain, rest sourced from reference TRBV5-6 and TRBJ2-3, is DAGVTQSPTHLIKTRGQQVTLRCSPKSGHDTVSWYQQALGQGPQFIFQYYEEEERQRGNFPDRFSGHQFPNYSSELNVNALLLGDSALYLCASSTHSGGSTDTQYFGPGTRLTVL.

CDR3 coding DNA: TGCAGTGCGACCATTCAGGGATCTCAGCATTTT. Protein: CSATIQGSQHF. This rearrangement joins TRBV20-1 to TRBJ1-5, with a tentative D call TRBD1 (5 bases). This CDR3 region has 11 residues. Germline CDR1 DFQATT, CDR2 SNEGSKA (reference sequence). V shed 6 bases and J shed 13 bases, with 16 bases lying between them.

The gene calls are TRBV5-1 and TRBJ1-4; 7 nucleotides align to TRBD1. Germline V gene sequence: CDR1 SGHRS, CDR2 YFSETQ. The V and J ends lost 3 bases and 2 bases, in that order; junction bases with no gene match: 4. This CDR3 has 15 residues. The CDR3 loop is CASSWTTGTNEKLFF. The CDR3 nucleotides are TGCGCCAGCAGCTGGACGACAGGGACTAATGAAAAACTGTTTTTT.

The chain employs TRBV28 and TRBJ1-1; D is unclear. Trimming left V 3 bases short and J 0 bases short, with 5 bases between. The CDR3 is made up of 13 amino acids. Germline CDR1 reads MDHEN; CDR2 reads SYDVKM. The CDR3 is CASSLVVNTEAFF. The CDR3 region has the DNA TGTGCCAGCAGTTTGGTAGTGAACACTGAAGCTTTCTTT.

The V and J genes are TRBV5-8 and TRBJ2-1, with D possibly matching TRBD1 (5 bases). Germline values: CDR1 SGHTS, CDR2 YDEGEE. Trimming pared 4 bases from V and 5 bases from J, leaving 16 bases between. CDR3 length: 15 amino acids. The CDR3 protein is CASSPFGRAHNEQFF. The CDR3 nucleotides are TGTGCCAGCAGCCCTTTCGGCAGGGCCCACAATGAGCAGTTCTTC.

The J gene is TRBJ2-3, the V gene TRBV3-1 (or the pseudogene TRBV3-2), with D possibly TRBD1 on 6 matching bases. V was shortened by 1 base and J by 1 base, with 15 bases between the two germline ends. This CDR3 contains 17 residues. From germline, CDR1 is LGHDT and CDR2 YNNKEL (reference sequence). CDR3 region: CASSQVRGAVGTDTQYF. DNA for the CDR3: TGTGCCAGCAGCCAAGTCAGGGGAGCCGTAGGCACAGATACGCAGTATTTT.

This chain uses TRBV7-2 with TRBJ2-1; 8 bases match TRBD1. This CDR3 comprises 15 residues. In germline, CDR1 is SGHTA, CDR2 FQGNSA. V lost 2 bases, J lost 6 bases, and 6 bases stayed unmatched. The CDR3 here is CASSLQGARFNEQFF. The CDR3 coding sequence is TGTGCCAGCAGCTTACAGGGGGCGCGTTTCAATGAGCAGTTCTTC.

CDR3 region: CAWSNSLTQPQHF. CDR3 nucleotide sequence: TGTGCCTGGAGTAATAGTTTAACTCAGCCCCAGCATTTT. The chain combines TRBV30 with TRBJ1-5; D is unresolved. CDR1 is GTSNPN and CDR2 is SVGIG in the germline V gene (reference sequence). CDR3 length equals 13 residues. Trimming cost V 2 bases and J 6 bases, with 11 bases left between them.

This chain uses TRBV18 with TRBJ1-1; TRBD1 matches at 8 bases. Germline V lookup: CDR1 KGHSH, CDR2 LQKENI. V trimming: 2 bases; J trimming: 11 bases; junction bases outside the gene matches: 7. The CDR3 runs 13 residues. The CDR3 loop is CASSPGTGPTAFF. The DNA for the CDR3 is TGTGCCAGCTCACCAGGGACAGGTCCCACTGCTTTCTTT. The full variable domain, its missing parts supplied by reference TRBV18 and TRBJ1-1, is NAGVMQNPRHLVRRRGQEARLRCSPMKGHSHVYWYRQLPEEGLKFMVYLQKENIIDESGMPKERFSAEFPKEGPSILRIQQVVRGDSAAYFCASSPGTGPTAFFGQGTRLTVV.

CDR3 DNA: TGTGCCAGCAGTTTACCCACCCCGGGGGGCGAGACCCAGTACTTC. Protein: CASSLPTPGGETQYF. The chain has TRBV28 and TRBJ2-5; tentatively, D is TRBD2 (7 bases). There are 15 residues in the CDR3. Per the germline V gene, CDR1 is MDHEN and CDR2 is SYDVKM. Between the trimmed V and J ends, which lost 2 bases and 5 bases, there was a span of 15 bases.

J is TRBJ2-1 and V is TRBV18; 8 bases are shared with TRBD2. The germline V gene encodes CDR1 KGHSH and CDR2 LQKENI. This CDR3 contains 16 residues. The V and J ends lost 0 bases and 5 bases, in that order; junction bases with no gene match: 6. CDR3 DNA: TGTGCCAGCTCACCACCAGCGAGCGGGAGTGACAATGAGCAGTTCTTC. It is translated as CASSPPASGSDNEQFF.

The chain has TRBV2 and TRBJ2-7; D is unresolved. Germline lookup yields CDR1 SNHLY and CDR2 FYNNEI. V lost 3 bases and J lost 1, with 13 bases in between. This CDR3 is built from 15 residues. CDR3 amino acids: CASSDFVAHSYEQYF. The CDR3 nucleotides are TGTGCCAGCAGTGACTTCGTGGCCCATTCCTACGAGCAGTACTTC.

The V and J genes are TRBV24-1 and TRBJ2-5, with D possibly being TRBD2 (6 bases). Germline loops: CDR1 KGHDR, CDR2 SFDVKD. There are 13 residues in the CDR3. Deletions cut 3 bases from V and 4 bases from J, with 8 bases between. The DNA of the CDR3 is TGTGCCACCAGTGATGCCGGGGGAGAGACCCAGTACTTC. Amino acid sequence: CATSDAGGETQYF.

V is TRBV19 and J is TRBJ2-1, with D possibly matching TRBD1 (5 bases). The CDR3 runs 14 residues. V shed 5 bases and J shed 1 base, with 9 bases lying between them. The germline V gene has CDR1 LNHDA and CDR2 SQIVND (reference sequence). The CDR3, as DNA: TGTGCCAGTAGTGAAACAGGATCCTACAATGAGCAGTTCTTC. Translating gives CASSETGSYNEQFF. Full variable domain (missing parts from reference TRBV19 and TRBJ2-1): DGGITQSPKYLFRKEGQNVTLSCEQNLNHDAMYWYRQDPGQGLRLIYYSQIVNDFQKGDIAEGYSVSREKKESFPLTVTSAQKNPTAFYLCASSETGSYNEQFFGPGTRLTVL.

This chain connects TRBV4-3 to TRBJ2-5; 9 bases fit TRBD1. This CDR3 spans 15 amino acids. Looked up from germline, CDR1 is LGHNA and CDR2 is YSLEER. V lost 4 bases and J lost 1; bases outside the gene matches: 4. This chain's CDR3 is CASSPRQGVQETQYF. In DNA form, the CDR3 reads TGCGCCAGCAGCCCTCGACAGGGGGTCCAAGAGACCCAGTACTTC.

The chain has TRBV4-1 and TRBJ2-5, with D perhaps TRBD2 (6 bases). From germline, CDR1 is MGHRA and CDR2 YSYEKL. Trimming removed 2 bases from V and 4 bases from J, with 8 bases in between. The CDR3 length is 13 residues. The CDR3 is CASSQWRGETQYF. CDR3 bases: TGCGCCAGCAGCCAATGGCGGGGAGAGACCCAGTACTTC.